Below are 21 T cell receptor beta chains sequenced from a single sample in a study of blood T cells in healthy people across ages. With a J-beta primer mix and a sample-barcoded 5' primer, a second PCR ran 7 to 11 cycles. From the 5' RACE reads, TCRdb called clonotypes with MiXCR, one entry per CDR3 protein. The data show more than 800,000 distinct CDR3 sequences, 29% seen once. Sequencing used blood. All receptors come from an elderly woman in good health.

This clonotype was observed many times. This chain connects TRBV7-9 to TRBJ1-2; 7 bases align to TRBD1. Germline V gives CDR1 SEHNR, CDR2 FQNEAQ (reference sequence). The CDR3 is made up of 13 amino acids. The ends lost 2 bases at V and 8 bases at J; junction bases unmatched: 5. CDR3 nucleotides: TGTGCCAGCAGCTTAAGGGACAGTCGAGGCTACACCTTC. Amino acid sequence: CASSLRDSRGYTF.

This clonotype was seen many times. This chain uses TRBV28 with TRBJ2-7, with D hard to call. This CDR3 comprises 13 residues. Per germline, CDR1 MDHEN and CDR2 SYDVKM. V lost 4 bases and J lost 5, with 12 bases in between. The CDR3 nucleotides are TGTGCCAGCAGTTCAATCTTCAGGAACGAGCAGTACTTC. As protein: CASSSIFRNEQYF.

This clonotype was observed a handful of times. A read error is possible here, since a much larger clone lies one base away. This rearrangement joins TRBV24-1 to TRBJ2-6; the D is unclear. V was pared by 8 bases and J by 0 bases, with 13 bases between. Germline V gene sequence: CDR1 KGHDR, CDR2 SFDVKD. The CDR3 extends over 16 amino acids. The CDR3 nucleotides are TGTGCCACCAATTCCGGCAGCGCCTCTGGGGCCAACGTCCTGACTTTC. It encodes CATNSGSASGANVLTF.

This chain joins TRBV9 and TRBJ2-6; D not resolved. The V and J ends lost 0 bases and 2 bases respectively, with 9 bases between them. The germline CDR1 and CDR2 sequences are SGDLS and YYNGEE. The CDR3 runs to 16 residues. CDR3 protein: CASSVGSGAGANVLTF. The DNA for the CDR3 is TGTGCCAGCAGCGTAGGCTCTGGGGCTGGGGCCAACGTCCTGACTTTC. The full variable domain, completed using reference TRBV9 and TRBJ2-6, is DSGVTQTPKHLITATGQRVTLRCSPRSGDLSVYWYQQSLDQGLQFLIQYYNGEERAKGNILERFSAQQFPDLHSELNLSSLELGDSALYFCASSVGSGAGANVLTFGAGSRLTVL.

Only a few counts were recorded for this clonotype. The chain recombines TRBV18 with TRBJ2-7; 10 bases align to TRBD1. Germline trimming cut 4 bases from V and 3 bases from J; bases unmatched to any gene: 6. CDR3 length: 15 residues. Germline CDR1 reads KGHSH; CDR2 reads LQKENI. For the CDR3, the DNA is TGTGCCAGCTCACGACAGGGGGCTGTAATCTACGAGCAGTACTTC. Translated: CASSRQGAVIYEQYF.

The sample holds a few counts of this clonotype. A much larger clone lies a single base off, so this may be a read error. V usage is TRBV7-9 and J usage is TRBJ2-5, with D perhaps matching TRBD2 (7 bases). This CDR3 region has 16 residues. Looked up from germline, CDR1 is SEHNR and CDR2 is FQNEAQ (reference sequence). V was clipped by 5 bases and J by 11 bases, with 27 bases between them. CDR3 coding DNA: TGTGCCAGCAGCGCTTCACAGGGACTAATCTACAATGAGCAGTACTTC. Its translation is CASSASQGLIYNEQYF.

J is TRBJ2-3 and V is TRBV7-9, with 11 bases that match TRBD2. Trimming removed 5 bases from V and 10 bases from J; junction bases left unmatched: 14. Germline V gives CDR1 SEHNR, CDR2 FQNEAQ (reference sequence). CDR3 length: 16 residues. The CDR3 bases are TGTGCCAGCAGCCTCGGGACTAGCGGATCGGTGATCCCGCAGTATTTT. Encoded protein: CASSLGTSGSVIPQYF.

The chain joins TRBV7-2 to TRBJ2-1, with D hard to call. Germline loops: CDR1 SGHTA, CDR2 FQGNSA. CDR3 length: 16 residues. Trimming took 1 base from V and 3 from J, leaving 13 bases between them. The CDR3 coding sequence is TGTGCCAGCAGCTTAGGAGTGAACAGCATCTACAATGAGCAGTTCTTC. It is translated as CASSLGVNSIYNEQFF.

V gene TRBV24-1 combines with J gene TRBJ2-3, with TRBD1 matching 8 bases. The CDR3 totals 11 residues. CDR1 is KGHDR, CDR2 SFDVKD, per germline. V lost 9 bases and J lost 6; bases outside the gene matches: 1. The chain's CDR3 is CATAGGDTQYF. The CDR3 region has the DNA TGTGCCACCGCAGGGGGCGATACGCAGTATTTT.

The gene calls are TRBV6-1 and TRBJ1-5, with 10 bases that match TRBD1. CDR1 and CDR2 (germline): MNHNS, SASEGT. This CDR3 spans 17 amino acids. The V and J ends lost 6 bases and 1 base, in that order; junction bases with no gene match: 9. The CDR3 reads CASSKGTGEASNQPQHF. The DNA for the CDR3 is TGTGCCAGCAGCAAAGGGACAGGGGAGGCAAGCAATCAGCCCCAGCATTTT.

This clonotype turned up a few times. This sequence may be a read error, since a much larger clone differs from it by one base. The V and J genes are TRBV15 and TRBJ2-7, with D possibly TRBD2 on 5 matching bases. Germline V gene sequence: CDR1 LNHNV, CDR2 YYDKDF (reference sequence). This CDR3 is 15 amino acids long. DNA of the CDR3: TGTGTCACCAGCAGAGGGTCAGTAAGCTCCTACGAGCAGTACTTC. Translation gives CVTSRGSVSSYEQYF.

The gene calls are TRBV12-3 or TRBV12-4 and TRBJ2-5; D is perhaps TRBD2 (5 bases). The length of the CDR3 is 14 residues. Trimming shortened V by 6 bases and J by 6 bases, and 17 bases separated the two germline ends. CDR3 sequence reads: CASRGAALGKTQYF. The CDR3 DNA reads as TGTGCCAGCAGGGGTGCCGCACTCGGGAAGACCCAGTACTTC.

The chain recombines TRBV4-3 with TRBJ2-2; D is unresolved. This CDR3 has 14 residues. Germline values: CDR1 LGHNA, CDR2 YSLEER. V lost 3 bases to trimming and J lost 0 bases, with 5 bases between them. This chain's CDR3 is CASSHGTNTGELFF. As DNA, the CDR3 is TGCGCCAGCAGCCACGGAACGAACACCGGGGAGCTGTTTTTT.

The chain links TRBV12-3 or TRBV12-4 to TRBJ1-5, with a possible D match to TRBD1 (6 bases). The CDR3 extends over 16 amino acids. V gave up 5 bases and J gave up 0 bases, with 14 bases separating them. CDR3 sequence reads: CASSPGQTYSNQPQHF. The CDR3 DNA follows: TGTGCCAGCAGTCCAGGACAGACTTATAGCAATCAGCCCCAGCATTTT.

This clonotype was observed a few times. V is TRBV11-2 and J is TRBJ2-2; D ambiguous. CDR1 is SGHAT, CDR2 FQNNGV, per germline. The CDR3 consists of 14 residues. V dropped 1 base and J dropped 6 bases, with 9 bases sitting between them. CDR3: CASSLARRPGELFF. The CDR3 DNA sequence: TGTGCCAGCAGCTTAGCCCGGAGACCCGGGGAGCTGTTTTTT.

This chain joins TRBV20-1 and TRBJ2-1, with D tentatively TRBD2 (6 bases). The germline CDR1 and CDR2 sequences are DFQATT and SNEGSKA (reference sequence). V was pared by 7 bases and J by 3 bases, with 10 bases between. This CDR3 is built from 12 residues. The CDR3 DNA sequence: TGCAGTGGACTAGGGGACTACAATGAGCAGTTCTTC. It yields the protein CSGLGDYNEQFF.

Note on this clonotype: One base away lies a much larger clone, so this may be a sequencing read error. This rearrangement joins TRBV20-1 to TRBJ2-3, with TRBD2 matching over 7 bases. Germline CDR1 and CDR2: DFQATT and SNEGSKA (reference sequence). V was pared by 7 bases and J by 0 bases, with 1 base of the junction left unmatched. This CDR3 region has 12 residues. The CDR3 reads CSGSGSTDTQYF. The DNA of the CDR3 is TGCAGTGGTAGCGGGAGCACAGATACGCAGTATTTT.

The genes are TRBV7-2 and TRBJ1-1; TRBD1 matches at 7 bases. V was pared by 4 bases and J by 7 bases, with 6 bases of the junction left unmatched. Germline assignment: CDR1 SGHTA and CDR2 FQGNSA. The CDR3 is 13 amino acids. The CDR3 spells CASSSRQGGEAFF. The CDR3 nucleotides are TGTGCCAGCAGCTCCCGACAGGGCGGTGAAGCTTTCTTT. Filled out from reference TRBV7-2 and TRBJ1-1, the complete variable domain reads GAGVSQSPSNKVTEKGKDVELRCDPISGHTALYWYRQSLGQGLEFLIYFQGNSAPDKSGLPSDRFSAERTGGSVSTLTIQRTQQEDSAVYLCASSSRQGGEAFFGQGTRLTVV.

The rearrangement uses TRBV7-2 and TRBJ1-6; D call uncertain. From germline, CDR1 is SGHTA and CDR2 FQGNSA. CDR3 length equals 14 residues. Trimming pared 8 bases from V and 7 bases from J, leaving 15 bases between. CDR3 sequence reads: CASAAVLPNSPLHF. CDR3 bases: TGTGCCAGCGCGGCAGTCCTACCAAATTCACCCCTCCACTTT.

The rearrangement uses TRBV7-2 and TRBJ1-2; 7 nucleotides align to TRBD1. The germline V gene has CDR1 SGHTA and CDR2 FQGNSA. Unmatched junction bases numbered 8, after V lost 1 base and J lost 0 bases. The CDR3 is made up of 17 amino acids. The CDR3 DNA is TGTGCCAGCAGCTTAGACACCGGGACAGTAACTAACTATGGCTACACCTTC. Translated, it gives CASSLDTGTVTNYGYTF.

As regards this clonotype: The germline gene is not matched at one end of the junction; a read error may be the cause. The chain has TRBV4-2 and TRBJ2-3; unclear D gene. Germline-derived CDR1 and CDR2 are LGHNA and YNFKEQ. The CDR3 runs to 15 residues. The CDR3 DNA reads as TGTGCCGGCAGCCAAGACACTACCGACACAGATACGCAGTATTTT. This codes for CAGSQDTTDTDTQYF.